In its sample, the clone carrying this T cell receptor beta chain was seen a few times. These data come from a study of response to subunit inactivated influenza vaccine. TCRdb reprocessed the RT-PCR reads with MiXCR, giving one entry per CDR3 protein. The table has 450,000 to 700,000 distinct CDR3 sequences, about 14% seen once. Losses at the gene ends were 6 bases for V and 3 bases for J; bases not matched to a gene: 8. The CDR3 contains 14 residues. In germline, CDR1 is DFQATT, CDR2 SNEGSKA (reference sequence). V and J are TRBV20-1 and TRBJ2-3; 8 positions match TRBD2. Here the sequenced sample was PBMCs from blood, taken about 13 days after vaccination. This receptor was obtained from a man over 45 who received an inactivated influenza vaccine. The CDR3 is CSASPGTRTDTQYF. DNA for the CDR3: TGCAGTGCGTCCCCCGGGACTAGAACAGATACGCAGTATTTT.